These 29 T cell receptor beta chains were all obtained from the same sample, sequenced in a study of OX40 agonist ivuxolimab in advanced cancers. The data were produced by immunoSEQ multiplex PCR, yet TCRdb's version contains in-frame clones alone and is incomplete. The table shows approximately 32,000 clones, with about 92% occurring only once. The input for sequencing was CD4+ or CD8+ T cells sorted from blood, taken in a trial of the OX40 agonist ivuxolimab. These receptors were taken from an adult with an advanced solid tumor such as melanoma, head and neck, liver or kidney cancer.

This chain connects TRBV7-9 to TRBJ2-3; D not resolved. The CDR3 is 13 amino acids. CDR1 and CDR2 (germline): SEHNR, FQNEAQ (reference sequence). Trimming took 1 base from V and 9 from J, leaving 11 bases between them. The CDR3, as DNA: TGTGCCAGCAGCTTAGGCCTTGGAGACACGCAGTATTTT. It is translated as CASSLGLGDTQYF.

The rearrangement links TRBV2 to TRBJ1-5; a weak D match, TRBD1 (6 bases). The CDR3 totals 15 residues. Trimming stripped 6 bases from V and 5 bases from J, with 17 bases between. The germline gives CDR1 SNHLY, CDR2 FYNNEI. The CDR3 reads CASRIGTTFDQPQHF. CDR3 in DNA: TGTGCCAGCAGGATAGGGACAACCTTCGATCAGCCCCAGCATTTT.

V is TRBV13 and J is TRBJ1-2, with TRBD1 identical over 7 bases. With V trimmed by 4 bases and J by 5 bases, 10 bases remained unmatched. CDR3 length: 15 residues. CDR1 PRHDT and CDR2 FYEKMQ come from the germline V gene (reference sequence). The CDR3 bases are TGTGCCAGCAGCTCGAGACAGGGAGCGAGGTATGGCTACACCTTC. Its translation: CASSSRQGARYGYTF.

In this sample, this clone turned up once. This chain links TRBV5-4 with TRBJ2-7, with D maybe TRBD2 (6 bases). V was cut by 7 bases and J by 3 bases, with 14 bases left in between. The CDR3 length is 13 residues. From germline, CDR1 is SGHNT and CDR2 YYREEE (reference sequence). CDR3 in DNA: TGTGCCAGCGGAGGGAGTAGCGGCTACGAGCAGTACTTC. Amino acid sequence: CASGGSSGYEQYF.

CDR3 DNA: TGTGCCAGCAGGGGGCCCGGCACCGGGGAGCTGTTTTTT. Its protein product is CASRGPGTGELFF. The chain has TRBV5-8 and TRBJ2-2; TRBD1 is a possible D gene (5 bases). From germline, CDR1 is SGHTS and CDR2 YDEGEE. Trimming took 5 bases from V and 4 from J, leaving 9 bases between them. The CDR3 runs to 13 residues.

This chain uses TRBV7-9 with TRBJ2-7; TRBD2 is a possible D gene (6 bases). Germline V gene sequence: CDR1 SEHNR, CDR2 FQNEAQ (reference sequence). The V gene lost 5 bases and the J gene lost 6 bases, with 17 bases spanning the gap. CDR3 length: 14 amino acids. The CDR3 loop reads CASSPVLGGSEQYF. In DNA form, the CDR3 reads TGTGCCAGCAGCCCCGTCTTAGGAGGGTCCGAGCAGTACTTC. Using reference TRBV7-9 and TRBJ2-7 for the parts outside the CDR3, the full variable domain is DTGVSQNPRHKITKRGQNVTFRCDPISEHNRLYWYRQTLGQGPEFLTYFQNEAQLEKSRLLSDRFSAERPKGSFSTLEIQRTEQGDSAMYLCASSPVLGGSEQYFGPGTRLTVT.

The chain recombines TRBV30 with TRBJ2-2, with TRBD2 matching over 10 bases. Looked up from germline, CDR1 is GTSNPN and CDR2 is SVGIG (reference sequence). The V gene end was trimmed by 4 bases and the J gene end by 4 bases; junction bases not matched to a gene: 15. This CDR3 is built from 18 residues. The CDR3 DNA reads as TGTGCCTGGACGCCCGTAGTGGGACTAGCGTTCTCCACCGGGGAGCTGTTTTTT. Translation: CAWTPVVGLAFSTGELFF. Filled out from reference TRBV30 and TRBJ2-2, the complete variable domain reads SQTIHQWPATLVQPVGSPLSLECTVEGTSNPNLYWYRQAAGRGLQLLFYSVGIGQISSEVPQNLSASRPQDRQFILSSKKLLLSDSGFYLCAWTPVVGLAFSTGELFFGEGSRLTVL.

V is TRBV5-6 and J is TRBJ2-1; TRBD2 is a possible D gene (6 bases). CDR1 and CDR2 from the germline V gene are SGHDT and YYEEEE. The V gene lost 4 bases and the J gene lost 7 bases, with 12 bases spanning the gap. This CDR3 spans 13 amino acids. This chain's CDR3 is CASSTRDFNEQFF. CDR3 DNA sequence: TGTGCCAGCAGCACCCGGGACTTTAATGAGCAGTTCTTC.

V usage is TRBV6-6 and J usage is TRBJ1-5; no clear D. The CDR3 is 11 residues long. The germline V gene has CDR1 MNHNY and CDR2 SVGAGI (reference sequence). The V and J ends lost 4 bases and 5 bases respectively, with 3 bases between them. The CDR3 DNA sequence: TGTGCCAGCAGTTCTGATCAGCCCCAGCATTTT. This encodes CASSSDQPQHF.

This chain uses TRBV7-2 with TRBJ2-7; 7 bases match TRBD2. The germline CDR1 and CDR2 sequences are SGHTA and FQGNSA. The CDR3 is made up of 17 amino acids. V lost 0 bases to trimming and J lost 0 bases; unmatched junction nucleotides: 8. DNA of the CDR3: TGTGCCAGCAGCTTAGCGCCAGCGGGGAAATACTCCTACGAGCAGTACTTC. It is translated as CASSLAPAGKYSYEQYF.

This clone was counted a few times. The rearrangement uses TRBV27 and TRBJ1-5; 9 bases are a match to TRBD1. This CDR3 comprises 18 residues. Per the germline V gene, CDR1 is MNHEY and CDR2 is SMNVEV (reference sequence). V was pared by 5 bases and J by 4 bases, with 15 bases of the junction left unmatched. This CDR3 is CASSTRDRALRGNQPQHF. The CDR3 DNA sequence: TGTGCCAGCAGTACCCGGGACAGGGCTCTCCGGGGTAATCAGCCCCAGCATTTT.

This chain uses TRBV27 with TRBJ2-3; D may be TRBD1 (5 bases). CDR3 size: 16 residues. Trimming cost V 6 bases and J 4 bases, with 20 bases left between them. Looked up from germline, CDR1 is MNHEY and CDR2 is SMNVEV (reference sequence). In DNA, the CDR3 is TGTGCCAGCAGGGAAGGGGCAGGGTGGGTGGCAGATACGCAGTATTTT. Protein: CASREGAGWVADTQYF.

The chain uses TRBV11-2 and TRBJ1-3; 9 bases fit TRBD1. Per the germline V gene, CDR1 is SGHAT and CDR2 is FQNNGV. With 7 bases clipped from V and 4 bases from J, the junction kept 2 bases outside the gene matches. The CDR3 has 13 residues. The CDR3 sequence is CASIGTGGNTIYF. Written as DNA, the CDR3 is TGTGCCAGCATAGGGACAGGGGGAAACACCATATATTTT.

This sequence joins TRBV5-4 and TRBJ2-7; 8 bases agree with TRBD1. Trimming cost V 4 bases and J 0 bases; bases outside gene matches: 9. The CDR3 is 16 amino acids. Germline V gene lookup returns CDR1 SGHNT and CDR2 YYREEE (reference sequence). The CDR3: CASSQDEQGVSYEQYF. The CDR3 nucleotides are TGTGCCAGCAGCCAAGATGAACAGGGGGTCTCCTACGAGCAGTACTTC.

The CDR3 loop reads CSVPLGTGYTF. CDR3 nucleotides: TGCAGCGTTCCTTTGGGAACTGGCTACACCTTC. The rearrangement uses TRBV29-1 and TRBJ1-2; D is undetermined. There are 11 residues in the CDR3. V was cut by 5 bases and J by 7 bases, with 11 bases left in between. Germline values: CDR1 SQVTM, CDR2 ANQGSEA.

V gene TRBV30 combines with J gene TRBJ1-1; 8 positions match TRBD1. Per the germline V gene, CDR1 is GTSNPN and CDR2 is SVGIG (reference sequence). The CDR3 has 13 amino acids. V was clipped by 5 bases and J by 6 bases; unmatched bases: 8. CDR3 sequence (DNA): TGTGCCTGGGGGGGAACAGGGGGAGCTGAAGCTTTCTTT. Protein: CAWGGTGGAEAFF.

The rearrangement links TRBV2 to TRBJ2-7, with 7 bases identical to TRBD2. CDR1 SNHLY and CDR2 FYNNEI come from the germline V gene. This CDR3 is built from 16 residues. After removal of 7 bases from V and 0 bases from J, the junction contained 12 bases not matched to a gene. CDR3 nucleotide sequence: TGTGCCAGCATCGGGACTGAAGCGGGAAGCTCCTACGAGCAGTACTTC. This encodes CASIGTEAGSSYEQYF. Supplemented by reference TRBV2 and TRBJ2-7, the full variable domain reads EPEVTQTPSHQVTQMGQEVILRCVPISNHLYFYWYRQILGQKVEFLVSFYNNEISEKSEIFDDQFSVERPDGSNFTLKIRSTKLEDSAMYFCASIGTEAGSSYEQYFGPGTRLTVT.

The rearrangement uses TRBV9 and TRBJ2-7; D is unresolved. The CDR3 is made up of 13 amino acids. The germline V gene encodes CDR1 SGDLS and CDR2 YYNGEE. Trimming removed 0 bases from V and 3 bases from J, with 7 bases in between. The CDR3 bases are TGTGCCAGCAGCGTAGATTTCGGCTACGAGCAGTACTTC. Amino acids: CASSVDFGYEQYF.

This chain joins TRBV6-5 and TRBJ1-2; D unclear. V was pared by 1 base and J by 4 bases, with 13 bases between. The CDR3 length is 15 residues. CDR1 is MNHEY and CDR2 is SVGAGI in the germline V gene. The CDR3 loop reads CASSYFRPETYGYTF. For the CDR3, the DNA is TGTGCCAGCAGTTACTTTCGTCCGGAGACCTATGGCTACACCTTC.

In DNA form, the CDR3 reads TGTGCCAGCGCTCTGGGGATCGGGGGGGTCTACGAGCAGTACTTC. Its protein is CASALGIGGVYEQYF. This chain links TRBV27 with TRBJ2-7; TRBD2 matches at 8 bases. The CDR3 length is 15 residues. V lost 8 bases to trimming and J lost 3 bases; unmatched junction nucleotides: 12. Germline V gives CDR1 MNHEY, CDR2 SMNVEV (reference sequence).

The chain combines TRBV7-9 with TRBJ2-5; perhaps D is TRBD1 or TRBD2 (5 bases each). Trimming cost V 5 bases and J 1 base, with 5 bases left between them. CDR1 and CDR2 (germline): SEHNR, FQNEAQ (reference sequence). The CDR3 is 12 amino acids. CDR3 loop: CASSGGQETQYF. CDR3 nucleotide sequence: TGTGCCAGCAGCGGGGGCCAAGAGACCCAGTACTTC.

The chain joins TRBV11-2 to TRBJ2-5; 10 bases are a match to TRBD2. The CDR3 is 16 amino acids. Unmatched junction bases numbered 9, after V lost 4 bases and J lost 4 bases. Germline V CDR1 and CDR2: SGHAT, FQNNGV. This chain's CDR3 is CASSYLAGAVGETQYF. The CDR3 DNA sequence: TGTGCCAGCAGCTATCTAGCGGGGGCCGTGGGAGAGACCCAGTACTTC.

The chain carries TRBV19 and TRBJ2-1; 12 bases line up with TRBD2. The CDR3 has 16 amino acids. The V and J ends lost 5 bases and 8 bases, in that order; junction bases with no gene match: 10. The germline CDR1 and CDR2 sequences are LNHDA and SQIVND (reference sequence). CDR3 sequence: CASSGGLAGGKDEQFF. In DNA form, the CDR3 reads TGTGCCAGTAGTGGGGGGCTAGCGGGAGGGAAGGATGAGCAGTTCTTC.

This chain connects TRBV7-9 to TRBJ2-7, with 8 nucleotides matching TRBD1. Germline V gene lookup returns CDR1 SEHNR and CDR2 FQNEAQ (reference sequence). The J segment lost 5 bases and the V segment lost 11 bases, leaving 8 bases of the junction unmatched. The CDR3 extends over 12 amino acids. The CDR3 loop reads CAWTGLLNEQYF. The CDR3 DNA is TGTGCCTGGACAGGGCTTCTCAACGAGCAGTACTTC.

CDR3 sequence reads: CASSSLTGITDTQYF. The CDR3 nucleotides are TGTGCCAGCAGCTCACTCACGGGGATCACAGATACGCAGTATTTT. The rearrangement uses TRBV7-6 and TRBJ2-3; D is perhaps TRBD2 (5 bases). Trimming took 4 bases from V and 2 from J, leaving 13 bases between them. Germline assignment: CDR1 SGHVS and CDR2 FNYEAQ. There are 15 residues in the CDR3.

CDR3 in amino acids: CASNPGPSTEAFF. The CDR3 coding sequence is TGTGCCAGCAATCCCGGACCGAGCACTGAAGCTTTCTTT. The genes are TRBV6-1 and TRBJ1-1; D gene ambiguous. Per the germline V gene, CDR1 is MNHNS and CDR2 is SASEGT. The CDR3 runs to 13 residues. V was clipped by 7 bases and J by 4 bases, with 13 bases between them.

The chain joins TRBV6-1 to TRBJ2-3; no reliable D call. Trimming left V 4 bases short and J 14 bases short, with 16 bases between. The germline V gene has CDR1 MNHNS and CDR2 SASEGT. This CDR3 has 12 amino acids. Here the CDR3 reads CASSGLKISPYF. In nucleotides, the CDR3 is TGTGCCAGCAGTGGGCTAAAAATCTCTCCGTATTTT.

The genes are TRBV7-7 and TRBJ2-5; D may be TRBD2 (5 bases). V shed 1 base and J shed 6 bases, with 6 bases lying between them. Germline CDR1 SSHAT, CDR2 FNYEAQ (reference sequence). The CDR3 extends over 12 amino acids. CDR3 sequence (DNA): TGTGCCAGCAGCTTAGGAGGGAAGACCCAGTACTTC. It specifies CASSLGGKTQYF.

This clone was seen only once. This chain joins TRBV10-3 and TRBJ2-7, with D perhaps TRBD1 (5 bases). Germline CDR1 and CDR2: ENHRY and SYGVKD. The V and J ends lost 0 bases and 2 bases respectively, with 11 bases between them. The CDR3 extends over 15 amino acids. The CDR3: CAISESAGPPYEQYF. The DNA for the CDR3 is TGTGCCATCAGTGAGTCGGCAGGGCCCCCCTACGAGCAGTACTTC.